This T cell receptor beta chain was obtained from a study of CD8 T cells in ankylosing spondylitis. This clonotype was detected a few times. The antigen is not known. Study findings and constraints: With a CD8+ phenotype, disease-linked clones were relatively rare in peripheral blood. Disease-linked clones reportedly concentrated significantly in matched ankylosing spondylitis synovial fluid. Blood of patients with ankylosing spondylitis appeared to be characterized by a TCR beta motif of several highly homologous variants.

By quantitative 5'-RACE with molecular barcodes, the TCR beta libraries were made. TCRdb reanalysed the 5' RACE reads using MiXCR and keeps one entry per CDR3 protein. In the table there are roughly 700,000 distinct CDR3 sequences, 15% to 20% of which are singletons. J gave up 4 bases and V 7 bases, and 19 bases lay outside the gene matches. The CDR3 spans 18 residues. From germline, CDR1 is MDHEN and CDR2 SYDVKM. J is TRBJ1-2 and V is TRBV28; 9 bases match TRBD1. Material: blood, either unsorted or a sorted T cell fraction (not recorded which). This sequence was found in a male donor with ankylosing spondylitis. CDR3 amino acids: CASTPPLGQGSGAYGYTF. The CDR3 region has the DNA TGTGCCAGCACTCCACCCCTGGGACAGGGATCGGGTGCCTATGGCTACACCTTC.